The source of this T cell receptor (beta chain) is a study of blood T cell repertoires in COVID-19. The wider study: Some COVID-19 samples were acute and others convalescent; all came from the United States, Italy and Spain. PBMCs, B-cell-depleted T cells, or T cells were the source of the cDNA or gDNA that made up the material.

Original analysis: From reference gene primer amplification, estimates of nucleated cell counts were derived. Generated by immunoSEQ multiplex PCR, the TCRdb table keeps only in-frame clones and is missing some. The DNA was the basis for D and trimming; V, J and clone size are from that table. The repertoire has around 300,000 clones, 85% to 90% of them found once; the top ten carry about 14%. The CDR3 is 15 residues long. The V end lost 2 bases, the J end lost 0 bases, and 11 bases lay between the germline ends. Germline V CDR1 and CDR2: MNHEY, SMNVEV (reference sequence). The TCR comes from a human donor in a cohort sampled during active COVID-19. The chain joins TRBV27 to TRBJ2-7; D gene ambiguous. Sequenced: peripheral blood. CDR3 region: CASSLKTPASYEQYF. In DNA, the CDR3 is TGTGCCAGCAGTTTAAAGACACCCGCCTCCTACGAGCAGTACTTC.